The clone carrying this T cell receptor (beta chain) was recorded a few times. The sample belongs to a study of blood T cell repertoires in COVID-19. Study-level background: COVID-19 samples, acute and convalescent, were from the United States, Italy and Spain.

Here immunoSEQ multiplex PCR was the method, and the copy in TCRdb shows in-frame clones only, minus some. The table has 300,000 to 500,000 clones, 88% seen once. V lost 4 bases to trimming and J lost 7 bases, with 14 bases between them. The CDR3 loop spans 14 amino acids. From germline, CDR1 is SGHRS and CDR2 YFSETQ. Sequenced input: PBMCs or T cells enriched from blood (not recorded which). The receptor was derived from a woman aged 40 to 50 with acute COVID-19. The rearrangement uses TRBV5-1 and TRBJ2-2; D is perhaps TRBD1 (6 bases). CDR3 DNA: TGCGCCAGCAGCCTGGGGGACAATGGCGGGGAGCTGTTTTTT. Its protein product is CASSLGDNGGELFF.